The 31 T cell receptor beta chains reported below all come from one sample, sequenced in a study of cytomegalovirus exposure and HLA in healthy donors. Primers included in the PCR were 60 Vbeta and 13 Jbeta primers. This table comes from immunoSEQ multiplex PCR, and its TCRdb copy is limited to in-frame clones, with some not included. The data show 100,000 to 120,000 clones, about 81% seen once. Input material: PBMCs. Receptors were obtained from a man younger than 40 in good health and CMV-seronegative.

The V gene is TRBV27, the J gene TRBJ1-2; 8 bases line up with TRBD1. The trim removed 2 bases at V and 6 bases at J, leaving 8 bases unmatched. CDR1 MNHEY and CDR2 SMNVEV come from the germline V gene (reference sequence). CDR3 length: 15 amino acids. The CDR3 DNA sequence: TGTGCCAGCAGTTTAACCCCCGACAGGGGAGATGGCTACACCTTC. Amino acids: CASSLTPDRGDGYTF.

The rearrangement uses TRBV11-2 and TRBJ2-7; D is undetermined. The V gene's germline CDR1 is SGHAT and CDR2 FQNNGV. The CDR3 is 12 residues long. V lost 2 bases and J 4 bases, leaving 6 bases between the germline ends. CDR3 coding DNA: TGTGCCAGCAGCTTACTAGGTTACGAGCAGTACTTC. It yields the protein CASSLLGYEQYF.

The CDR3 here is CASSASENYGYTF. The CDR3 bases are TGTGCCAGTAGTGCCTCAGAAAACTATGGCTACACCTTC. The chain combines TRBV19 with TRBJ1-2; D unclear. The CDR3 runs to 13 residues. Trimming shortened V by 5 bases and J by 2 bases, and 9 bases separated the two germline ends. Germline V gene sequence: CDR1 LNHDA, CDR2 SQIVND (reference sequence). Combining the CDR3 with reference TRBV19 and TRBJ1-2 gives the whole variable domain DGGITQSPKYLFRKEGQNVTLSCEQNLNHDAMYWYRQDPGQGLRLIYYSQIVNDFQKGDIAEGYSVSREKKESFPLTVTSAQKNPTAFYLCASSASENYGYTFGSGTRLTVV.

CDR3 coding DNA: TGTGCCAGCAAATCCCGGGGTGGTGACGAGCAGTACTTC. Its protein product is CASKSRGGDEQYF. The V call is TRBV6-1, the J call TRBJ2-7; D possibly corresponds to TRBD2 (5 bases). The germline V gene encodes CDR1 MNHNS and CDR2 SASEGT. The CDR3 is 13 amino acids. V gave up 7 bases and J gave up 5 bases, with 15 bases separating them.

CDR3 region: CASSQSTCVRGMNTEAFF. The CDR3 DNA follows: TGCGCCAGCAGTCAATCCACCTGCGTGCGGGGGATGAACACTGAAGCTTTCTTT. The chain joins TRBV23-1 to TRBJ1-1, with D perhaps TRBD1 (5 bases). TRBV23-1 is assigned to the ORF class and has an uncertain function. The V end lost 0 bases, the J end lost 0 bases, and 17 bases lay between the germline ends. This CDR3 contains 18 residues.

The chain has TRBV21-1 and TRBJ2-7; the table's D gene call, TRBD2, was not cross checked with the DNA. TRBV21-1 is annotated as a pseudogene. The CDR3 runs to 14 residues. The CDR3 DNA sequence: TGTGCCAGCAGCAAGACGGGGAAGACGGGAGAGCAGTACTTC. Encoded protein: CASSKTGKTGEQYF.

The chain is built from TRBV19 and TRBJ2-4, with 7 nucleotides matching TRBD2. The CDR3 spans 16 residues. Germline-derived CDR1 and CDR2 are LNHDA and SQIVND (reference sequence). J gave up 0 bases and V 7 bases, and 9 bases lay outside the gene matches. The DNA of the CDR3 is TGTGCCAGTACCCCAAGGGGAGGGCTAGCCAAAAACATTCAGTACTTC. It translates to CASTPRGGLAKNIQYF.

The sample holds a few counts of this clone. The chain is built from TRBV10-3 and TRBJ2-3, with 7 bases that match TRBD2. The V gene end was trimmed by 8 bases and the J gene end by 2 bases; junction bases not matched to a gene: 19. This CDR3 region has 18 residues. Germline CDR1 is ENHRY and CDR2 is SYGVKD. For the CDR3, the DNA is TGTGCCATCTGCCGTCTAGCGGTATTTCTAAACCCCACAGATACGCAGTATTTT. Its translation is CAICRLAVFLNPTDTQYF.

V usage is TRBV19 and J usage is TRBJ2-7; TRBD2 aligns across 8 bases. Per the germline V gene, CDR1 is LNHDA and CDR2 is SQIVND (reference sequence). The V segment lost 2 bases and the J segment 6 bases; nucleotides outside the gene matches: 3. The length of the CDR3 is 13 residues. In DNA form, the CDR3 reads TGTGCCAGTAGTATACGGGAGGGGCTCGAGCAGTACTTC. The encoded protein is CASSIREGLEQYF.

The chain combines TRBV28 with TRBJ2-3; D might be TRBD2 (7 bases). The V end lost 8 bases, the J end lost 6 bases, and 18 bases lay between the germline ends. CDR1 is MDHEN and CDR2 is SYDVKM in the germline V gene. There are 14 residues in the CDR3. Here the CDR3 DNA reads TGTGCCAGCGACAGGACTAGTCCTAGGGATACGCAGTATTTT. Translated: CASDRTSPRDTQYF.

The chain combines TRBV19 with TRBJ2-7; unclear D gene. From germline, CDR1 is LNHDA and CDR2 SQIVND (reference sequence). The CDR3 consists of 15 residues. The V end lost 1 base, the J end lost 0 bases, and 10 bases lay between the germline ends. The CDR3 reads CASSIGSSRSYEQYF. CDR3 DNA: TGTGCCAGTAGTATAGGTAGCAGCCGCTCCTACGAGCAGTACTTC.

The CDR3 region is CASSLGRSTGELFF. For the CDR3, the DNA is TGCGCCAGCAGCTTGGGCCGGTCCACCGGGGAGCTGTTTTTT. This chain links TRBV5-1 with TRBJ2-2; D ambiguous. Trimming took 0 bases from V and 4 from J, leaving 7 bases between them. Germline loops: CDR1 SGHRS, CDR2 YFSETQ. The CDR3 runs 14 residues.

This chain connects TRBV6-4 to TRBJ2-3, with TRBD2 as a possible D gene (6 bases). CDR1 and CDR2 from the germline V gene are MRHNA and SNTAGT. With 8 bases removed from V and 2 bases from J, the gap between germline ends came to 11 bases. The CDR3 totals 13 residues. As DNA, the CDR3 is TGTGCCAGCTTGGGACTTACCACAGATACGCAGTATTTT. It yields the protein CASLGLTTDTQYF.

The rearrangement joins TRBV7-9 to TRBJ1-1, with a possible D match to TRBD1 (5 bases). Germline CDR1 reads SEHNR; CDR2 reads FQNEAQ (reference sequence). The CDR3 has 14 amino acids. V lost 7 bases and J lost 4, with 16 bases in between. The DNA for the CDR3 is TGTGCCAGCATCCTGGGGGGAAGCGGCACTGAAGCTTTCTTT. This encodes CASILGGSGTEAFF.

J is TRBJ2-5 and V is TRBV14, with D hard to call. The V gene's germline CDR1 is SGHDN and CDR2 FVKESK. V was clipped by 0 bases and J by 0 bases, with 8 bases between them. The CDR3 contains 15 residues. Here the CDR3 DNA reads TGTGCCAGCAGCCAAGAGCCTACGTACCAAGAGACCCAGTACTTC. Translation gives CASSQEPTYQETQYF. Full variable domain (missing parts from reference TRBV14 and TRBJ2-5): EAGVTQFPSHSVIEKGQTVTLRCDPISGHDNLYWYRRVMGKEIKFLLHFVKESKQDESGMPNNRFLAERTGGTYSTLKVQPAELEDSGVYFCASSQEPTYQETQYFGPGTRLLVL.

There are many counts of this clone. The CDR3, as DNA: TGTGCCAGCAGTTACGGACAGATGGGCACTGAAGCTTTCTTT. Translated, it gives CASSYGQMGTEAFF. The V call is TRBV6-5, the J call TRBJ1-1, with D maybe TRBD1 (6 bases). Trimming removed 2 bases at V and 4 bases at J, with 11 bases between. The CDR3 contains 14 residues. Germline V CDR1 and CDR2: MNHEY, SVGAGI.

The chain has TRBV10-3 and TRBJ2-3, with a possible D match to TRBD2 (5 bases). V lost 6 bases and J 4 bases, leaving 14 bases between the germline ends. CDR1 is ENHRY and CDR2 is SYGVKD in the germline V gene. The CDR3 is 14 amino acids. The CDR3 here is CAISPNLEADTQYF. Here the CDR3 DNA reads TGTGCCATCAGCCCTAACCTGGAGGCAGATACGCAGTATTTT.

The rearrangement links TRBV30 to TRBJ2-7, with 7 nucleotides matching TRBD2. Looked up from germline, CDR1 is GTSNPN and CDR2 is SVGIG (reference sequence). V lost 2 bases to trimming and J lost 3 bases; unmatched junction nucleotides: 4. The CDR3 sequence is 13 residues long. The CDR3 DNA reads TGTGCCTGGAGTCATGGCGGGGGCTACGAGCAGTACTTC. Translating gives CAWSHGGGYEQYF.

This clone was detected a few times. V gene TRBV19 combines with J gene TRBJ2-1; 8 bases are a match to TRBD1. Trimming removed 1 base from V and 3 bases from J; junction bases left unmatched: 2. CDR1 LNHDA and CDR2 SQIVND come from the germline V gene (reference sequence). This CDR3 is built from 15 residues. The DNA for the CDR3 is TGTGCCAGTAGTATAGGGACAGGGTACTACAATGAGCAGTTCTTC. Its protein is CASSIGTGYYNEQFF.

This clone was recorded only once. The chain has TRBV15 and TRBJ1-3; perhaps TRBD1 as D (6 bases). This CDR3 is built from 15 residues. Trimming took 1 base from V and 2 from J, leaving 9 bases between them. Looked up from germline, CDR1 is LNHNV and CDR2 is YYDKDF (reference sequence). The CDR3 loop is CATSRGTGTGNTIYF. DNA for the CDR3: TGTGCCACCAGCAGAGGTACAGGGACTGGAAACACCATATATTTT.

This clone was counted once. The V call is TRBV14, the J call TRBJ1-4; D may be TRBD1 (5 bases). The germline V gene encodes CDR1 SGHDN and CDR2 FVKESK. The germline V and J ends were trimmed by 5 bases and 5 bases, with 9 bases remaining between them. CDR3 length: 13 amino acids. The CDR3 DNA sequence: TGTGCCAGCAGCGACAGCCGAAATGAAAAACTGTTTTTT. It specifies CASSDSRNEKLFF.

This clone was observed once. The rearrangement links TRBV19 to TRBJ1-1; tentatively, D is TRBD1 (6 bases). Germline loops: CDR1 LNHDA, CDR2 SQIVND (reference sequence). V was cut by 3 bases and J by 1 base, with 12 bases left in between. CDR3 size: 15 residues. The CDR3 loop is CASSIRGRANTEAFF. Written as DNA, the CDR3 is TGTGCCAGTAGTATCAGGGGCAGGGCGAACACTGAAGCTTTCTTT.

This chain joins TRBV7-9 and TRBJ2-5; unclear D gene. The V end was cut by 5 bases, the J end by 2 bases, with 9 bases between. The CDR3 totals 13 residues. Germline loops: CDR1 SEHNR, CDR2 FQNEAQ (reference sequence). The CDR3 is CASSSRQQETQYF. CDR3 in DNA: TGTGCCAGCAGCAGCCGACAACAAGAGACCCAGTACTTC.

This clone occurred a few times. The chain carries TRBV10-2 and TRBJ2-7; D call uncertain. The CDR3 length is 13 residues. Trimming left V 9 bases short and J 3 bases short, with 15 bases between. Germline CDR1 is WSHSY and CDR2 is SAAADI. The CDR3 DNA follows: TGCGCCAGTTACGGTGAACTTTACTACGAGCAGTACTTC. This sequence encodes CASYGELYYEQYF.

This clone was seen a few times. The V and J genes are TRBV18 and TRBJ2-3; D is perhaps TRBD1 (5 bases). V lost 2 bases and J lost 4, with 10 bases in between. The CDR3 consists of 14 residues. CDR1 and CDR2 (germline): KGHSH, LQKENI. The CDR3 DNA reads TGTGCCAGCTCACCAGCGCAGGGTTCAGATACGCAGTATTTT. Protein sequence: CASSPAQGSDTQYF.

V is TRBV7-8 and J is TRBJ1-5, with 9 positions matching TRBD1. Germline CDR1 SGHVS, CDR2 FQNEAQ. The junction had 6 bases not matched to a gene; V was cut back by 3 bases and J by 0 bases. The CDR3 is made up of 17 amino acids. The CDR3 reads CASSLGTGIDSNQPQHF. The CDR3 nucleotides read TGTGCCAGCAGCTTGGGGACAGGGATTGATAGCAATCAGCCCCAGCATTTT.

CDR3 in DNA: TGCGCCAGCAGCCTAAAGCAGCACAGGGGAGAGACCCAGTACTTC. This encodes CASSLKQHRGETQYF. The gene calls are TRBV4-1 and TRBJ2-5; 7 nucleotides align to TRBD1. The length of the CDR3 is 15 residues. Trimming removed 4 bases from V and 4 bases from J; junction bases left unmatched: 9. Germline-derived CDR1 and CDR2 are MGHRA and YSYEKL.

This chain uses TRBV27 with TRBJ2-7; maybe TRBD2 (5 bases). From germline, CDR1 is MNHEY and CDR2 SMNVEV (reference sequence). Trimming took 5 bases from V and 3 from J, leaving 14 bases between them. This CDR3 has 14 amino acids. This chain's CDR3 is CASSPTGGFYEQYF. The DNA for the CDR3 is TGTGCCAGCAGTCCAACTGGCGGGTTCTACGAGCAGTACTTC.

The chain combines TRBV29-1 with TRBJ1-1; D might be TRBD1 (5 bases). Germline V gene sequence: CDR1 SQVTM, CDR2 ANQGSEA. Trimming shortened V by 7 bases and J by 5 bases, and 20 bases separated the two germline ends. The CDR3 is made up of 14 amino acids. The CDR3 DNA sequence: TGCAGCGCGGGGGAAGGCCAGGGCAGGACTGAAGCTTTCTTT. Translation gives CSAGEGQGRTEAFF.

J is TRBJ2-3 and V is TRBV23-1; 10 positions agree with TRBD2. TRBV23-1 is annotated as an ORF whose role is uncertain. V was pared by 4 bases and J by 0 bases, with 4 bases of the junction left unmatched. The CDR3 spans 16 residues. CDR3 sequence reads: CASSLPTSGSTDTQYF. The CDR3 bases are TGCGCCAGCAGTCTCCCGACTAGCGGGAGCACAGATACGCAGTATTTT.

This chain connects TRBV7-9 to TRBJ1-6; D not certain. V was trimmed by 1 base and J by 5 bases, leaving 9 bases between them. Germline CDR1 SEHNR, CDR2 FQNEAQ (reference sequence). The CDR3 covers 15 residues. CDR3 protein: CASSLGSVHNSPLHF. The CDR3 DNA reads TGTGCCAGCAGCTTAGGCAGCGTGCATAATTCACCCCTCCACTTT.